These T cell receptor beta chains were read from a single sample in a study of shared clonotypes between healthy human individuals. Using immunoSEQ multiplex PCR, the repertoire was profiled, and TCRdb retains in-frame clones only, with some absent. The data contain roughly 2.1 million clones, about 92% of them seen just once; the ten biggest clones take up roughly 1.8%. Sequencing was done on a sample of naive CD8+ T cells from PBMCs. The receptors here all came from a man aged 18 to 30 in good health. Some clones in this sample may be carry-over from other donors' samples. CDR3s include the opening cysteine and the closing phenylalanine or tryptophan. The D gene is left open where the match is weak. Clone size is shown for a subset of rows, as once, few, many or a class of expanded clone.

V gene	CDR3 length	D gene	J gene	clone size	CDR3 protein	CDR3 DNA
TRBV29-1	15	NA	TRBJ2-1	NA	CSVLLFRSSYNEQFF	TGCAGCGTTCTTCTATTCCGTAGCTCCTACAATGAGCAGTTCTTC
TRBV14	13	NA	TRBJ2-7	NA	CASSPLQGHQQYF	TGTGCCAGCAGCCCCCTCCAAGGGCACCAGCAGTACTTC
TRBV19	15	NA	TRBJ1-4	NA	CASSIREATNEKLFF	TGTGCCAGTAGTATCCGGGAGGCAACTAATGAAAAACTGTTTTTT
TRBV6-5	14	NA	TRBJ1-1	NA	CASRPGIGNTEAFF	TGTGCCAGCAGACCAGGGATCGGGAACACTGAAGCTTTCTTT
TRBV28	12	NA	TRBJ1-1	NA	CASMGVETEAFF	TGTGCCAGCATGGGTGTGGAAACTGAAGCTTTCTTT
TRBV6-1	16	NA	TRBJ2-7	NA	CASSEGWGSMTYEQYF	TGTGCCAGCAGTGAAGGGTGGGGTTCCATGACCTACGAGCAGTACTTC
TRBV27	17	TRBD2	TRBJ2-3	NA	CASQNVRLAGKTDTQYF	TGTGCCAGCCAGAATGTGAGACTAGCGGGGAAAACAGATACGCAGTATTTT
TRBV9	16	NA	TRBJ2-1	once	CASSVGGGSTYNEQFF	TGTGCCAGCAGCGTAGGGGGTGGGAGTACGTACAATGAGCAGTTCTTC
TRBV7-9	12	NA	TRBJ2-1	NA	CASSFETRGQFF	TGTGCCAGCAGCTTCGAAACCCGCGGGCAGTTCTTC
TRBV4-3	16	TRBD1	TRBJ2-7	once	CASSQDALGGLSEQYF	TGCGCCAGCAGCCAAGATGCCCTAGGGGGCTTAAGCGAGCAGTACTTC
TRBV7-2	13	NA	TRBJ2-1	NA	CASSLGIGNEQFF	TGTGCCAGCAGCTTAGGAATAGGGAATGAGCAGTTCTTC
TRBV4-3	15	NA	TRBJ2-5	NA	CASSQDRGAWETQYF	TGCGCCAGCAGCCAAGATCGGGGGGCTTGGGAGACCCAGTACTTC
TRBV15	15	NA	TRBJ2-7	once	CATSPLQGSSYEQYF	TGTGCCACCAGCCCGTTACAGGGCAGCTCCTACGAGCAGTACTTC
TRBV27	14	NA	TRBJ2-3	NA	CASSLSGGTDTQYF	TGTGCCAGCAGTTTATCGGGAGGCACAGATACGCAGTATTTT
TRBV6-1	15	NA	TRBJ2-7	NA	CASSGQQGMEDEQYF	TGTGCCAGCAGTGGTCAACAGGGCATGGAGGACGAGCAGTACTTC
TRBV27	14	NA	TRBJ1-2	NA	CASSPGSPNYGYTF	TGTGCCAGCAGCCCAGGGTCCCCTAACTATGGCTACACCTTC
TRBV15	16	NA	TRBJ2-7	NA	CATSRVAAVQSYEQYF	TGTGCCACCAGCAGAGTTGCGGCAGTCCAATCCTACGAGCAGTACTTC
TRBV4-1	15	NA	TRBJ2-1	NA	CASSPSQGAYNEQFF	TGCGCCAGCAGCCCATCACAGGGAGCCTACAATGAGCAGTTCTTC
TRBV29-1	16	TRBD1	TRBJ1-2	NA	CSVEPPRDRGNYGYTF	TGCAGCGTTGAGCCCCCCCGGGACAGGGGTAACTATGGCTACACCTTC
TRBV5-1	11	NA	TRBJ1-1	NA	CASSEGIRAFF	TGCGCCAGCAGCGAGGGCATCAGGGCTTTCTTT
TRBV28	15	NA	TRBJ2-4	NA	CASSLSNIAKNIQYF	TGTGCCAGCAGTTTGAGCAACATAGCCAAAAACATTCAGTACTTC
TRBV2	16	NA	TRBJ1-2	once	CALPQGQANYGYGYTF	TGTGCCTTACCTCAAGGGCAGGCGAACTACGGCTATGGCTACACCTTC
TRBV30	12	NA	TRBJ1-3	few	CAWSSGGNTIYF	TGTGCCTGGAGCTCAGGGGGAAACACCATATATTTT